The clone carrying this TCR beta chain was detected only once. Its matching antigen is unknown. This entry comes from a study of radiation and T cells in renal cell carcinoma. Time point indicated: baseline pretreatment blood. The sample's treatment: 15 Gy SBRT to primary tumor, nephrectomy 4 weeks later. The patient's renal cell carcinoma had clear cell pathology. Overall study results and limits: Pretreatment tumor biopsies were lacking, so baseline clonotypes are unknown.

The method was immunoSEQ multiplex PCR; TCRdb's version includes in-frame clones alone and lacks a portion of them. The top ten hold 20% to 25% of the sample, which has 130,000 or so clones, 75% to 90% seen once. J gave up 4 bases and V 3 bases, and 4 bases lay outside the gene matches. CDR1 is SGHDT and CDR2 is YYEEEE in the germline V gene. The length of the CDR3 is 14 residues. The receptor comes from a woman aged 45 to 65 with renal cell carcinoma. The sample was blood, taken from a patient whose treatment included radiotherapy and nephrectomy. The rearrangement uses TRBV5-6 and TRBJ2-5; 9 positions match TRBD1. The CDR3 spells CASSWGQGGETQYF. DNA for the CDR3: TGTGCCAGCAGCTGGGGACAGGGTGGAGAGACCCAGTACTTC.